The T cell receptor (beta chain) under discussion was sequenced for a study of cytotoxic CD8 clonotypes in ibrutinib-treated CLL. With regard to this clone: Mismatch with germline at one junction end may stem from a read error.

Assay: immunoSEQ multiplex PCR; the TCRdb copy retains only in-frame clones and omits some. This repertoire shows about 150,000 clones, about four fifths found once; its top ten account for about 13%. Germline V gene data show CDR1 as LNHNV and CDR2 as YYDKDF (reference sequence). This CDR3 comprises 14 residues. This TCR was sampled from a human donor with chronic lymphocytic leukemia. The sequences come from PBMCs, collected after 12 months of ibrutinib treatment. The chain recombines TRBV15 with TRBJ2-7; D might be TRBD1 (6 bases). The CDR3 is CATSRDTGMNFAHF. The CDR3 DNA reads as TGTGCCACCAGCAGAGACACAGGGATGAATTTTGCGCACTTC.